One and the same sample provided the 15 T cell receptor beta chains below, sequenced in a study of shared clonotypes between healthy human individuals. Produced via immunoSEQ multiplex PCR; TCRdb's table is partial and in-frame only. The repertoire holds 190,000 or so clones, 65% to 70% seen once, with 10% in the top ten. The sample consisted of memory CD4+ T cells sorted from blood. Stated subset: CD45RA-negative fraction. The source of these receptors is a man aged 30 to 45 in good health.

The chain links TRBV11-1 to TRBJ2-7; TRBD2 agrees at 8 bases. V lost 5 bases and J lost 0; bases outside the gene matches: 9. The CDR3 has 16 amino acids. Germline CDR1 and CDR2: SGHAT and FQDESV (reference sequence). This CDR3 is CASSAGGSGSSYEQYF. The CDR3 nucleotides are TGTGCCAGCAGCGCCGGGGGGAGCGGGAGCTCCTACGAGCAGTACTTC.

This chain connects TRBV28 to TRBJ2-1; 9 bases align to TRBD1. CDR1 MDHEN and CDR2 SYDVKM come from the germline V gene. Unmatched junction bases numbered 11, after V lost 8 bases and J lost 6 bases. The CDR3 is 15 amino acids. The CDR3: CASGPGQGSRNEQFF. The CDR3 coding sequence is TGTGCCAGCGGACCGGGACAGGGTAGTCGCAATGAGCAGTTCTTC.

The CDR3 DNA reads as TGTGCCAGCAGTGAAGGCTGGAGCGGGGAGACCCAGTACTTC. It is translated as CASSEGWSGETQYF. The chain combines TRBV6-1 with TRBJ2-5; maybe TRBD2 (6 bases). V was pared by 1 base and J by 5 bases, with 11 bases between. The germline gives CDR1 MNHNS, CDR2 SASEGT. The CDR3 consists of 14 residues.

The CDR3 DNA reads as TGTGCCAGCAGCTTACAGTTTTCCAGCAATGAGCAGTTCTTC. It encodes CASSLQFSSNEQFF. This chain uses TRBV11-2 with TRBJ2-1; the D is unclear. Germline CDR1 is SGHAT and CDR2 is FQNNGV. The CDR3 sequence is 14 residues long. V was trimmed by 2 bases and J by 6 bases, leaving 11 bases between them.

The V and J genes are TRBV11-3 and TRBJ2-7; a weak D match, TRBD1 (5 bases). Germline-derived CDR1 and CDR2 are SGHNT and YENEEA. The V and J ends lost 1 base and 5 bases respectively, with 9 bases between them. This CDR3 region has 13 residues. The CDR3 nucleotides are TGTGCCAGCAGCTTAGCAGGGTTGAACGAGCAGTACTTC. Protein sequence: CASSLAGLNEQYF. Full variable domain (remainder filled in from reference TRBV11-3 and TRBJ2-7): EAGVVQSPRYKIIEKKQPVAFWCNPISGHNTLYWYLQNLGQGPELLIRYENEEAVDDSQLPKDRFSAERLKGVDSTLKIQPAELGDSAVYLCASSLAGLNEQYFGPGTRLTVT.

This chain connects TRBV28 to TRBJ1-2; possible D gene TRBD1, 5 bases. Germline V gene lookup returns CDR1 MDHEN and CDR2 SYDVKM. The CDR3 is 13 amino acids. The V end was cut by 8 bases, the J end by 4 bases, with 14 bases between. The CDR3 loop reads CASRSEGSYGYTF. In DNA form, the CDR3 reads TGTGCCAGCCGATCCGAGGGGTCCTATGGCTACACCTTC.

This chain connects TRBV21-1 to TRBJ1-3. TRBV21-1 is described as a pseudogene. The CDR3 has 14 amino acids. The CDR3, as DNA: TGTGCCAGCAACTCGGCAGACTCTGGAAACACCATATATTTT. Translation gives CASNSADSGNTIYF.

J is TRBJ2-7 and V is TRBV2; perhaps TRBD1 as D (6 bases). The ends were cut back, 6 bases at V and 5 bases at J, with 23 bases in the middle. The V gene's germline CDR1 is SNHLY and CDR2 FYNNEI. The CDR3 has 16 residues. The CDR3 loop reads CASRNSRDKSLHEQYF. CDR3 in DNA: TGTGCCAGCAGAAACTCCCGGGACAAAAGCCTCCACGAGCAGTACTTC.

This clone has a single count. The rearrangement links TRBV30 to TRBJ1-2; possible D gene TRBD1, 5 bases. The CDR3 sequence is 13 residues long. With 8 bases removed from V and 2 bases from J, the gap between germline ends came to 15 bases. CDR1 is GTSNPN, CDR2 SVGIG, per germline (reference sequence). Written as DNA, the CDR3 is TGTGCCGGAATGGACATCCGAAACTATGGCTACACCTTC. Its translation is CAGMDIRNYGYTF.

The chain has TRBV9 and TRBJ2-1; D might be TRBD2 (6 bases). The germline CDR1 and CDR2 sequences are SGDLS and YYNGEE. V was pared by 0 bases and J by 6 bases, with 13 bases between. This CDR3 spans 15 amino acids. This CDR3 reads CASSVDRERGNEQFF. The CDR3 coding sequence is TGTGCCAGCAGCGTAGACCGGGAGAGGGGCAATGAGCAGTTCTTC.

This clone has more than one count but fewer than ten. The chain carries TRBV1 and TRBJ1-5. TRBV1 is listed as a pseudogene. CDR3 length equals 20 residues. CDR3 sequence: CTSSNLRSPRGNRCNQPQHF. DNA of the CDR3: TGCACCAGCAGTAACCTAAGGAGCCCCCGGGGGAATCGTTGCAATCAGCCCCAGCATTTT.

There are a few counts of this clone. Other DNA sequences from this sample encode an identical CDR3 as well. The chain recombines TRBV7-2 with TRBJ2-3; D gene uncertain. The CDR3 spans 13 residues. The V gene's germline CDR1 is SGHTA and CDR2 FQGNSA. V lost 1 base and J 1 base, leaving 3 bases between the germline ends. CDR3 sequence reads: CASSLDGTDTQYF. The DNA for the CDR3 is TGTGCCAGCAGCTTAGATGGCACAGATACGCAGTATTTT.

The chain combines TRBV6-1 with TRBJ2-7; perhaps TRBD2 as D (6 bases). From germline, CDR1 is MNHNS and CDR2 SASEGT. The CDR3 runs 13 residues. Trimming took 6 bases from V and 3 from J, leaving 12 bases between them. CDR3 amino acids: CASRRGSYYEQYF. The CDR3 DNA reads TGTGCCAGCAGGCGGGGAAGCTACTACGAGCAGTACTTC.

The genes are TRBV7-9 and TRBJ1-1; the D gene is possibly TRBD1 (6 bases). Per germline, CDR1 SEHNR and CDR2 FQNEAQ (reference sequence). The length of the CDR3 is 14 residues. Trimming removed 3 bases from V and 7 bases from J, with 15 bases in between. This chain's CDR3 is CASSFSSGQSEAFF. CDR3 bases: TGTGCCAGCAGCTTTTCCAGCGGACAGAGTGAAGCTTTCTTT. Full variable domain (outside the CDR3, taken from reference TRBV7-9 and TRBJ1-1): DTGVSQNPRHKITKRGQNVTFRCDPISEHNRLYWYRQTLGQGPEFLTYFQNEAQLEKSRLLSDRFSAERPKGSFSTLEIQRTEQGDSAMYLCASSFSSGQSEAFFGQGTRLTVV.

As for this clone: A junction end diverges from the germline sequence, so it may reflect a read error. The chain recombines TRBV5-5 with TRBJ2-7, with D possibly being TRBD2 (6 bases). The CDR3 is made up of 13 amino acids. Germline assignment: CDR1 SGHKS and CDR2 YYEKEE (reference sequence). The CDR3 sequence is CASSSQLGGRFDF. DNA of the CDR3: TGTGCCAGCAGCTCCCAGCTAGGAGGGAGATTTGACTTC.